The next 6 T cell receptor beta chains were all read from a single sample in a study of human T cells and chemical hapten exposure. One entry per CDR3 protein results from TCRdb running MiXCR on the RACE reads. The data hold tens of thousands of distinct CDR3 sequences, with approximately 10% observed a single time. Time point reported: pre-sensitization, week 0. Stated treatment: therapeutic diphenylcyclopropenone sensitization with weekly scalp DPC. The sequencing used whole blood, collected in connection with sensitization to the hapten diphenylcyclopropenone (DPC). The receptor set was obtained from a woman aged 45-60 years with alopecia areata. Some clones in this sample may be carry-over from other donors' samples.

A few counts support this clonotype. CDR3: CASSSQGAYSSGANVLTF. The CDR3 region has the DNA TGTGCCAGCAGCTCACAGGGGGCTTACTCCTCTGGGGCCAACGTCCTGACTTTC. The chain couples TRBV7-3 to TRBJ2-6; 9 bases are shared with TRBD1. The length of the CDR3 is 18 residues. V lost 4 bases and J lost 0; bases outside the gene matches: 7. The germline V gene has CDR1 SGHTA and CDR2 FQGTGA. Drawing the rest from reference TRBV7-3 and TRBJ2-6, the complete variable domain is GAGVSQTPSNKVTEKGKYVELRCDPISGHTALYWYRQSLGQGPEFLIYFQGTGAADDSGLPNDRFFAVRPEGSVSTLKIQRTERGDSAVYLCASSSQGAYSSGANVLTFGAGSRLTVL.

This clonotype was recorded at least ten times. The chain is built from TRBV12-3 or TRBV12-4 and TRBJ2-5; tentatively, D is TRBD2 (6 bases). Trimming stripped 6 bases from V and 3 bases from J, with 14 bases between. This CDR3 contains 14 residues. The CDR3 protein is CASSRVAGKETQYF. In DNA, the CDR3 is TGTGCCAGCAGCCGCGTCGCGGGGAAAGAGACCCAGTACTTC.

This clonotype was recorded many times. This chain joins TRBV11-2 and TRBJ1-6, with D unresolved. V dropped 5 bases and J dropped 5 bases, with 13 bases sitting between them. The CDR3 contains 15 residues. The germline CDR1 and CDR2 sequences are SGHAT and FQNNGV. Written as DNA, the CDR3 is TGTGCCAGCAGCCTGCAGTGGTTCGATAATTCACCCCTCCACTTT. This translates into CASSLQWFDNSPLHF.

The CDR3: CASSLPGLAGNKETQYF. For the CDR3, the DNA is TGCGCCAGCAGCTTGCCGGGACTAGCGGGCAATAAAGAGACCCAGTACTTC. The chain recombines TRBV5-1 with TRBJ2-5; TRBD2 matches 12 bases. The CDR3 has 17 amino acids. J was trimmed by 3 bases and V by 1 base; bases with no gene match: 7. Germline V gene sequence: CDR1 SGHRS, CDR2 YFSETQ.

This chain joins TRBV6-1 and TRBJ1-2; D perhaps matches TRBD1 (5 bases). Germline CDR1 is MNHNS and CDR2 is SASEGT. The CDR3 is made up of 14 amino acids. Trimming left V 0 bases short and J 11 bases short, with 16 bases between. CDR3 nucleotides: TGTGCCAGCAGTGAAGCGGGAGACAGACACCATTACACCTTC. It encodes CASSEAGDRHHYTF.

This clonotype was detected only a few times. V gene TRBV29-1 combines with J gene TRBJ2-2; tentative D call: TRBD2 (5 bases). V was clipped by 7 bases and J by 3 bases, with 9 bases between them. Germline loops: CDR1 SQVTM, CDR2 ANQGSEA. The CDR3 sequence is 12 residues long. CDR3 protein: CSARTHTGELFF. CDR3 nucleotide sequence: TGCAGCGCCCGGACTCACACCGGGGAGCTGTTTTTT.